The rows below give T cell receptor beta chains drawn from one sample of a study of blood T cell repertoires in COVID-19. The data were produced by immunoSEQ multiplex PCR, yet TCRdb's version contains in-frame clones alone and is incomplete. The sample records 320,000 or so clones, 87% being singletons. Sequenced sample: PBMCs or T cells enriched from blood (not recorded which). These TCRs come from a woman in her 30s who had recovered from COVID-19. Both conserved end residues are part of each CDR3. The order of the fields is CDR3 length, J gene, D gene, clone size, V gene, CDR3 protein, CDR3 DNA. A D gene is named only where the DNA matches it firmly. Clone size appears in some rows only: once, few, many, or a class for an expanded clone.

cdr3_length: 15
j_call: TRBJ2-1
d_call: TRBD1
clone_size: -
v_call: TRBV5-5
cdr3_aa: CASSPRDREKNEQFF
cdr3_nt: TGTGCCAGCAGCCCCCGGGACAGGGAGAAGAATGAGCAGTTCTTC

cdr3_length: 16
j_call: TRBJ1-4
d_call: -
clone_size: -
v_call: TRBV7-2
cdr3_aa: CASSPGVTATNEKLFF
cdr3_nt: TGTGCCAGCAGCCCAGGGGTCACGGCAACTAATGAAAAACTGTTTTTT

cdr3_length: 15
j_call: TRBJ2-1
d_call: TRBD2
clone_size: -
v_call: TRBV4-1
cdr3_aa: CASSPSDGRNNEQFF
cdr3_nt: TGCGCCAGCAGCCCTTCGGACGGGAGGAACAATGAGCAGTTCTTC

cdr3_length: 15
j_call: TRBJ1-2
d_call: -
clone_size: -
v_call: TRBV30
cdr3_aa: CAWSVGRSPNYGYTF
cdr3_nt: TGTGCCTGGAGTGTAGGCAGGTCCCCTAACTATGGCTACACCTTC

cdr3_length: 15
j_call: TRBJ1-2
d_call: TRBD1
clone_size: -
v_call: TRBV6-5
cdr3_aa: CASSLQGAPSYGYTF
cdr3_nt: TGTGCCAGCAGCTTACAGGGGGCACCGTCCTATGGCTACACCTTC

cdr3_length: 13
j_call: TRBJ1-2
d_call: -
clone_size: -
v_call: TRBV5-1
cdr3_aa: CASSFETQRGYTF
cdr3_nt: TGCGCCAGCAGCTTCGAGACCCAGAGGGGCTACACCTTC

cdr3_length: 13
j_call: TRBJ2-1
d_call: -
clone_size: few
v_call: TRBV14
cdr3_aa: CASSLTAKNEQFF
cdr3_nt: TGTGCCAGCAGCCTGACTGCCAAAAATGAGCAGTTCTTC

cdr3_length: 16
j_call: TRBJ1-2
d_call: TRBD1
clone_size: few
v_call: TRBV27
cdr3_aa: CASSSRQGMASRGYTF
cdr3_nt: TGTGCCAGCAGTTCTCGACAGGGTATGGCCTCTCGGGGCTACACCTTC

cdr3_length: 15
j_call: TRBJ1-2
d_call: -
clone_size: -
v_call: TRBV30
cdr3_aa: CAWSPGGGRIYGYTF
cdr3_nt: TGTGCCTGGAGCCCAGGAGGAGGAAGAATCTATGGCTACACCTTC

cdr3_length: 13
j_call: TRBJ1-2
d_call: TRBD1
clone_size: -
v_call: TRBV28
cdr3_aa: CASSPWDSLGYTF
cdr3_nt: TGTGCCAGCAGCCCTTGGGACAGCTTGGGCTACACCTTC